Sequencing of this T cell receptor beta chain was carried out in a study of blood T cells in healthy people across ages. The study, taken as a whole, reports: The study regarded diversity estimates from one million T cells as underestimates. Naive T cell percentage and TCR beta diversity correlated strongly.

V gave up 6 bases and J gave up 5 bases; unmatched junction bases: 9. In germline, CDR1 is DFQATT, CDR2 SNEGSKA (reference sequence). This CDR3 spans 13 amino acids. With respect to this clonotype: Its antigen is not identified.

The second PCR ran roughly 7 to 11 cycles with a sample-barcoded 5' primer and J-beta primers. A template-switch adaptor containing 12 random nucleotides labeled each cDNA molecule. TCRdb used MiXCR to reprocess the 5' RACE reads, holding one entry per CDR3 protein. The data show 550,000 to 650,000 distinct CDR3 sequences, with about 30% seen just once and about 15% held by the top ten. Sequenced material: blood. V is TRBV20-1 and J is TRBJ2-5; TRBD1 agrees at 7 bases. This sequence was found in a woman at least 80 years old in good health. This chain's CDR3 is CSASNDRAETQYF. The CDR3 DNA is TGCAGTGCGTCCAATGACAGGGCGGAGACCCAGTACTTC.